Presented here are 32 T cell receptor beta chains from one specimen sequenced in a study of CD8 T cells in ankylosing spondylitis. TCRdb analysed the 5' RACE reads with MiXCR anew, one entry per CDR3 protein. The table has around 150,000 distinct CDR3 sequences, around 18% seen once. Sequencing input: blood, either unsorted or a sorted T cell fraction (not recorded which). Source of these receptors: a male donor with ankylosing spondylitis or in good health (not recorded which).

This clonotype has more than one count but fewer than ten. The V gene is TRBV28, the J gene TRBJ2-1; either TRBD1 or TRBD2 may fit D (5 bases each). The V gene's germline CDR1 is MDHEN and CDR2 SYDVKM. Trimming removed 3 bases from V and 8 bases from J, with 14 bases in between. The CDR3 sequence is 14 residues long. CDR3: CASSFNGRGDEQFF. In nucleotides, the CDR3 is TGTGCCAGCAGTTTTAATGGGAGAGGGGATGAGCAGTTCTTC.

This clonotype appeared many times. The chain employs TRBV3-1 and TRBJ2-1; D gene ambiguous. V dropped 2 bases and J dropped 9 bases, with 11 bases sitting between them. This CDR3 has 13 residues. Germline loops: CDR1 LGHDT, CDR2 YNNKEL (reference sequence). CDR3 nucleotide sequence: TGTGCCAGCAGCCAATCATTGGGCGGTGAGCAGTTCTTC. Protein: CASSQSLGGEQFF.

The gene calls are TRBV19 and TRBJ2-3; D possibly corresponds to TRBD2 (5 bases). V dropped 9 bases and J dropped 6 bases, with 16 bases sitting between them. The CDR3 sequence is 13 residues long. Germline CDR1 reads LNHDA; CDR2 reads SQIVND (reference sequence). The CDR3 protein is CASGETDGDTQYF. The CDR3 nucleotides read TGTGCCAGCGGGGAAACCGACGGGGATACGCAGTATTTT.

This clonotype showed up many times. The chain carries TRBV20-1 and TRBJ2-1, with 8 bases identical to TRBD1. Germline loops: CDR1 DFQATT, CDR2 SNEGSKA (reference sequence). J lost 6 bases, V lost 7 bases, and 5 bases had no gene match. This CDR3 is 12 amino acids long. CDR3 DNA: TGCAGTGGAGACAGGGGTACCAATGAGCAGTTCTTC. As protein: CSGDRGTNEQFF.

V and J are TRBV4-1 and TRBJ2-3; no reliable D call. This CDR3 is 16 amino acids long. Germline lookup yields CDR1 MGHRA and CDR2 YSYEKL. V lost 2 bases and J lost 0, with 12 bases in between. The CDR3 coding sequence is TGCGCCAGCAGCCAATTCCGGATTACTAGCACAGATACGCAGTATTTT. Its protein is CASSQFRITSTDTQYF.

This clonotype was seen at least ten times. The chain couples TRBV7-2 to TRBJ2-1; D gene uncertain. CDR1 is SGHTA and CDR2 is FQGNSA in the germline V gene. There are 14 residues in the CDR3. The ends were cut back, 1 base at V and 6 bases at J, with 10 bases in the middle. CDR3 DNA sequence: TGTGCCAGCAGCTTAGTTCTTAGCCCCAATGAGCAGTTCTTC. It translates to CASSLVLSPNEQFF.

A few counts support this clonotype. CDR3 protein: CASSFGTGVEELFF. DNA of the CDR3: TGTGCCAGCAGCTTCGGGACAGGGGTGGAGGAGCTGTTTTTT. The V call is TRBV11-3, the J call TRBJ2-2; 10 positions agree with TRBD1. V dropped 3 bases and J dropped 10; count of bases not matched to a gene: 5. Looked up from germline, CDR1 is SGHNT and CDR2 is YENEEA. The CDR3 sequence is 14 residues long.

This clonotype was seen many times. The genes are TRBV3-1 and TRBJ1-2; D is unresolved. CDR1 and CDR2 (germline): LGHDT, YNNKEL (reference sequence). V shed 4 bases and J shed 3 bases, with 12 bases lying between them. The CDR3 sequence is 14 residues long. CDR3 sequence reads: CASSRGGRDYGYTF. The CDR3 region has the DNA TGTGCCAGCAGCCGTGGAGGGAGGGACTATGGCTACACCTTC.

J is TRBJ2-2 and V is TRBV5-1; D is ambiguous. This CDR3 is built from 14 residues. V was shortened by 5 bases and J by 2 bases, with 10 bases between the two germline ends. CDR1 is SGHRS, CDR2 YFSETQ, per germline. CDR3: CASRPPPNTGELFF. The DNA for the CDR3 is TGCGCCAGCAGACCGCCCCCTAACACCGGGGAGCTGTTTTTT. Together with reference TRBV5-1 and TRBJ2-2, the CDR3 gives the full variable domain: KAGVTQTPRYLIKTRGQQVTLSCSPISGHRSVSWYQQTPGQGLQFLFEYFSETQRNKGNFPGRFSGRQFSNSRSEMNVSTLELGDSALYLCASRPPPNTGELFFGEGSRLTVL.

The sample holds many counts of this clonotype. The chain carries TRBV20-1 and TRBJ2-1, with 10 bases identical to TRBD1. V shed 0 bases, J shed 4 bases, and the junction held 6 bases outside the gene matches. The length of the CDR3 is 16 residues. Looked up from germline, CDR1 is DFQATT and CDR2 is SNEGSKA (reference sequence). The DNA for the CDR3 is TGCAGTGCTAGAGAGATCTGGGACAGGGGATACAATGAGCAGTTCTTC. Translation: CSAREIWDRGYNEQFF.

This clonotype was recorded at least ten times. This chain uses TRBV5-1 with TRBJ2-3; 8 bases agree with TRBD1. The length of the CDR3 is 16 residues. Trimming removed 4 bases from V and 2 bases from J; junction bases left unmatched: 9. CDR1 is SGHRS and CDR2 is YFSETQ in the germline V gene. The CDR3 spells CASSVGQGGPTDTQYF. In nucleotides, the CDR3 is TGCGCCAGCAGCGTAGGACAGGGAGGCCCCACAGATACGCAGTATTTT.

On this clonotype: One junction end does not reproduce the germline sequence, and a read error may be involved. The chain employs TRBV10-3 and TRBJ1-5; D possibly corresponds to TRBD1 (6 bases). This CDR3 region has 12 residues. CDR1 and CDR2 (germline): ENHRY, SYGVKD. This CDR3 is CTISTGNQPQHF. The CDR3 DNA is TGTACCATCAGTACAGGGAATCAGCCCCAGCATTTT.

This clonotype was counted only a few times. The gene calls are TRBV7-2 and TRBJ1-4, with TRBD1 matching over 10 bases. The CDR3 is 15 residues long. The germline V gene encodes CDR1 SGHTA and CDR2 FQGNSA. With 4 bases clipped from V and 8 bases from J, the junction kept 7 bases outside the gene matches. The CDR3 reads CASSWDRGGEEKLFF. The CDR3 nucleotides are TGTGCCAGCAGCTGGGACAGGGGAGGGGAGGAAAAACTGTTTTTT.

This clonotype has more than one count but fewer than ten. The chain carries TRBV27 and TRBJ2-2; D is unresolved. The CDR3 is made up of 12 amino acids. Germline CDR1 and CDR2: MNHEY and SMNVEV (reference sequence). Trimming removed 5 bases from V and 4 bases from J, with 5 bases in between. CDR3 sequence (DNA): TGTGCCAGCAGTGCGAGCACCGGGGAGCTGTTTTTT. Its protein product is CASSASTGELFF.

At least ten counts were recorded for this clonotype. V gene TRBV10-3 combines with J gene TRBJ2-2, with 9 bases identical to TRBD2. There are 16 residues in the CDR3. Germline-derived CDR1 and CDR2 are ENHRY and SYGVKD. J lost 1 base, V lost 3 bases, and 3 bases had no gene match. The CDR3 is CAISDGAGGNTGELFF. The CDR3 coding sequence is TGTGCCATCAGTGACGGAGCGGGAGGGAACACCGGGGAGCTGTTTTTT.

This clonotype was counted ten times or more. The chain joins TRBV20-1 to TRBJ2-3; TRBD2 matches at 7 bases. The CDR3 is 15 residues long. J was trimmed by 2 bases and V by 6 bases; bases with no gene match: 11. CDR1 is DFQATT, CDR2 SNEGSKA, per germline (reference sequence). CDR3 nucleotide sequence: TGCAGTGCCCAGAAGGCTAGCGGTCTCACAGATACGCAGTATTTT. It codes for CSAQKASGLTDTQYF.

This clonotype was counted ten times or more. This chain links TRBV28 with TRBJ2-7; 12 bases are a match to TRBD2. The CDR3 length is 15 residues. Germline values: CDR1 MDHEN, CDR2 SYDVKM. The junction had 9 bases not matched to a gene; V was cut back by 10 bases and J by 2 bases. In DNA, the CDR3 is TGTGCCACCTCAGGACTAGCGGGGCCCACCTACGAGCAGTACTTC. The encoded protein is CATSGLAGPTYEQYF.

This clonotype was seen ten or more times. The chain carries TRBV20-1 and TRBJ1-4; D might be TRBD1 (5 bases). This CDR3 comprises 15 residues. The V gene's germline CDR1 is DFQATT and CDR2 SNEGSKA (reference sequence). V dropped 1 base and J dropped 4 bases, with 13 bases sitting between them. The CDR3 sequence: CSARAQQERNEKLFF. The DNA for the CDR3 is TGCAGTGCTAGAGCCCAACAGGAGCGTAATGAAAAACTGTTTTTT.

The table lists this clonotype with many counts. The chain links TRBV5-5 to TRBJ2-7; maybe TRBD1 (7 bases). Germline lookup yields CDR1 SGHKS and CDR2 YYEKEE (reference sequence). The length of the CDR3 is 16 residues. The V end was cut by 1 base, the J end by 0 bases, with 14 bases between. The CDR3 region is CASSLYGGQRSYEQYF. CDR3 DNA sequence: TGTGCCAGCAGCTTGTACGGGGGACAGCGCTCCTACGAGCAGTACTTC.

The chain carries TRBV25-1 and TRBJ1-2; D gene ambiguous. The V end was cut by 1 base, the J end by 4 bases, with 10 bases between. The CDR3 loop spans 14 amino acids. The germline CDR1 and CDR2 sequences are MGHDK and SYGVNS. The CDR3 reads CASSEWGGTYGYTF. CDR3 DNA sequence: TGTGCCAGCAGTGAATGGGGTGGCACCTATGGCTACACCTTC.

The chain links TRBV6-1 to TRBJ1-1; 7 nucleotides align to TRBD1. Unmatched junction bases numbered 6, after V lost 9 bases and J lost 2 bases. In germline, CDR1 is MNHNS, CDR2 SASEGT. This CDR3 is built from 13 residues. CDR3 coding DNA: TGTGCCAGTACGGGACAGCCTAACACTGAAGCTTTCTTT. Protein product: CASTGQPNTEAFF.

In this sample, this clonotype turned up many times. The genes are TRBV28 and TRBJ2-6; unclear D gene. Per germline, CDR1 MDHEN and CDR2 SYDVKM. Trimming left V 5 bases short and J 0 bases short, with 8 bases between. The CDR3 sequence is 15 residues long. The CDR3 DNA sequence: TGTGCCAGCAGTCATCCCCCCTCTGGGGCCAACGTCCTGACTTTC. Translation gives CASSHPPSGANVLTF.

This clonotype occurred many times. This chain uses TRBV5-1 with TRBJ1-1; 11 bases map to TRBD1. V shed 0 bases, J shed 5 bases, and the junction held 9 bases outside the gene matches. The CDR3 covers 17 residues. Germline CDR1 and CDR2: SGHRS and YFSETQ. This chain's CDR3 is CASSLGRTGGVRTEAFF. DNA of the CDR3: TGCGCCAGCAGCTTGGGTAGGACAGGGGGCGTAAGGACTGAAGCTTTCTTT.

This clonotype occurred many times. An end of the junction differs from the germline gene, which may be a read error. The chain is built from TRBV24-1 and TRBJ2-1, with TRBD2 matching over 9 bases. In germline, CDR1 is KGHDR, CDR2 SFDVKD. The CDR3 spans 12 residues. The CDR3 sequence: CATSDGTSREYF. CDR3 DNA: TGTGCCACCAGTGATGGGACTAGCCGAGAATACTTC.

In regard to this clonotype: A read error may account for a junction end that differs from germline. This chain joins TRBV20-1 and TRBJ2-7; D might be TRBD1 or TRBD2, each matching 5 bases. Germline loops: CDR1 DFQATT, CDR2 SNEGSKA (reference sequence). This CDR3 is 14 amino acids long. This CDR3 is CSAVGTPRPYGQYF. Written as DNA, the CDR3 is TGCAGTGCGGTCGGGACCCCCAGACCCTACGGGCAGTACTTC.

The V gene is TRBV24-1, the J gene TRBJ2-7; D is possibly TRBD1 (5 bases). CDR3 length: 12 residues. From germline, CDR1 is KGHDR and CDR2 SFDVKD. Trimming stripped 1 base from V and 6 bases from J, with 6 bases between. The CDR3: CATSDLTGEQYF. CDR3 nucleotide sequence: TGTGCCACCAGTGATTTAACAGGCGAGCAGTACTTC.

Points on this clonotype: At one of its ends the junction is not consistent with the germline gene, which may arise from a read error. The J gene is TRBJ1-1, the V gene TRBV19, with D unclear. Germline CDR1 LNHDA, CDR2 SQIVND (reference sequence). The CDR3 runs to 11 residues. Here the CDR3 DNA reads TGTGCCAGTAGTATGGGCTCTGAGGCTTTCTTT. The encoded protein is CASSMGSEAFF.

The CDR3 region is CASRVIGTTNTEAFF. The CDR3 bases are TGTGCCAGCAGGGTCATCGGGACAACGAACACTGAAGCTTTCTTT. The J gene is TRBJ1-1, the V gene TRBV12-3 or TRBV12-4; D is perhaps TRBD1 (6 bases). The V and J ends lost 6 bases and 1 base respectively, with 15 bases between them. This CDR3 is 15 amino acids long.

Here the CDR3 reads CASTAPQTGLADTQYF. In DNA, the CDR3 is TGTGCCAGCACCGCCCCCCAGACAGGGCTGGCAGATACGCAGTATTTT. The V and J genes are TRBV6-2 or TRBV6-3 and TRBJ2-3, with 7 bases identical to TRBD1. The CDR3 contains 16 residues. CDR1 MNHEY and CDR2 SVGEGT come from the germline V gene. The V and J ends lost 7 bases and 4 bases, in that order; junction bases with no gene match: 14.

As DNA, the CDR3 is TGTGCCAGCACAACCGGGACACCTGGCTGGACTGAAGCTTTCTTT. This translates into CASTTGTPGWTEAFF. This rearrangement joins TRBV27 to TRBJ1-1; D is perhaps TRBD1 (6 bases). The CDR3 runs 15 residues. The ends were cut back, 7 bases at V and 5 bases at J, with 20 bases in the middle. Germline-derived CDR1 and CDR2 are MNHEY and SMNVEV (reference sequence).

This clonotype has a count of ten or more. The CDR3 here is CSVEEGEGTEAFF. The CDR3, as DNA: TGCAGCGTTGAAGAGGGGGAAGGGACTGAAGCTTTCTTT. The chain carries TRBV29-1 and TRBJ1-1; tentatively, D is TRBD1 (5 bases). In germline, CDR1 is SQVTM, CDR2 ANQGSEA. Between the trimmed V and J ends, which lost 0 bases and 5 bases, there was a span of 10 bases. This CDR3 has 13 residues.

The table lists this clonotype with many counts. CDR3 region: CSPKRAGSETQYF. For the CDR3, the DNA is TGCAGCCCTAAAAGAGCGGGGTCAGAGACCCAGTACTTC. This rearrangement joins TRBV20-1 to TRBJ2-5, with 7 nucleotides matching TRBD2. CDR3 size: 13 residues. Germline CDR1 DFQATT, CDR2 SNEGSKA (reference sequence).